This T cell receptor (beta chain) was documented in a study of T cells after yellow fever vaccination. The wider study: In the case of low-cell-number fractions, SMART-Seq v4 Ultra Low Input was used for preparation.

Notes on the study in general: Boosting was followed by the reappearance of most primary-vaccination clones (approximately 95% CD4, around 86% CD8). On re-exposure, the response was weaker but peaked faster, at day 5 versus 15.

The CDR3 has 11 amino acids. From germline, CDR1 is SQVTM and CDR2 ANQGSEA. Deletions cut 5 bases from V and 5 bases from J, with 9 bases between. TCRdb fed the 5' RACE reads into MiXCR, producing one record per CDR3 protein. The sample gives approximately 170,000 distinct CDR3 sequences, approximately 9.9% of which show up once; roughly a third is in the top ten. This clonotype has more than one count but fewer than ten. Its cognate antigen is unknown. This TCR derives from a man between 18 and 29 years old who received the YFV17D yellow fever vaccine. The source was CD8+ T cells sorted from PBMCs, collected 15 days after the yellow fever booster vaccination. V gene TRBV29-1 combines with J gene TRBJ1-1, with a tentative D call TRBD1 (6 bases). The CDR3: CSVHRATEAFF. The CDR3 DNA reads as TGCAGCGTTCACAGGGCTACTGAAGCTTTCTTT.